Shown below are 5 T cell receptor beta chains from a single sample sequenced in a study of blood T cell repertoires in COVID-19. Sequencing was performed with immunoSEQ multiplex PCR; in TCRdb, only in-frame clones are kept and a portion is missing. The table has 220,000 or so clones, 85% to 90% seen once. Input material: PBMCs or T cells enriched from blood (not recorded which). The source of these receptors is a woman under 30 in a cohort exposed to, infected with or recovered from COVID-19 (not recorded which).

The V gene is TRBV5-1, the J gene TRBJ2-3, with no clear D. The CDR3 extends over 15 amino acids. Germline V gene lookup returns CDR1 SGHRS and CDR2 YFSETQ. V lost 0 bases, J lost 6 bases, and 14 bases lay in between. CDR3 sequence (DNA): TGCGCCAGCAGCTTGGATCCGGGTCCCCCGGATACGCAGTATTTT. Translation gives CASSLDPGPPDTQYF. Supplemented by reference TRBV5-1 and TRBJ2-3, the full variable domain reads KAGVTQTPRYLIKTRGQQVTLSCSPISGHRSVSWYQQTPGQGLQFLFEYFSETQRNKGNFPGRFSGRQFSNSRSEMNVSTLELGDSALYLCASSLDPGPPDTQYFGPGTRLTVL.

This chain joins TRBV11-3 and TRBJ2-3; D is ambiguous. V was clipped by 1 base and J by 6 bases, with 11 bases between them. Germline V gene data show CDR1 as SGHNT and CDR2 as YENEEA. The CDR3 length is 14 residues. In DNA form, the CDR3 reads TGTGCCAGCAGCTTAGCTAGACTCACGGATACGCAGTATTTT. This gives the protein CASSLARLTDTQYF.

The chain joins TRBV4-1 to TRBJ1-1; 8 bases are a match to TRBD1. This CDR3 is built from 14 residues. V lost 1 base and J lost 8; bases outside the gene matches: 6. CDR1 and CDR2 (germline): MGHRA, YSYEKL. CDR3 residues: CASSQGDRPSEAFF. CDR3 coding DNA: TGCGCCAGCAGCCAAGGGGACAGGCCTTCAGAAGCTTTCTTT.

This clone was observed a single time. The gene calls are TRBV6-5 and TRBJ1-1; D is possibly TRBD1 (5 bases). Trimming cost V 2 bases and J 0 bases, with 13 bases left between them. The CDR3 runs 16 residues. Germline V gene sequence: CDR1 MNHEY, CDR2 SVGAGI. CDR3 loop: CASSYRGGFLNTEAFF. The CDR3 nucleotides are TGTGCCAGCAGTTACCGGGGGGGGTTTCTGAACACTGAAGCTTTCTTT.

The CDR3 spells CASSPGLTSGNTIYF. Written as DNA, the CDR3 is TGTGCCAGCAGCCCGGGACTGACCTCTGGAAACACCATATATTTT. V gene TRBV5-5 combines with J gene TRBJ1-3, with D possibly TRBD1 on 5 matching bases. The V end was cut by 4 bases, the J end by 0 bases, with 11 bases between. This CDR3 is 15 amino acids long. From germline, CDR1 is SGHKS and CDR2 YYEKEE (reference sequence).